This T cell receptor beta chain was found in a study of T cells after yellow fever vaccination. TCRdb itself ran the 5' RACE reads through MiXCR, one entry per CDR3 protein. Of some 350,000 distinct CDR3 sequences in the sample, about 4% are singletons; the top ten hold 20% to 25%. Per germline, CDR1 KGHSH and CDR2 LQKENI. Trimming left V 7 bases short and J 1 base short, with 15 bases between. The CDR3 is 15 amino acids. The rearrangement links TRBV18 to TRBJ2-3; D possibly uses TRBD1 or TRBD2 (5 bases each). This clonotype was sampled from a man younger than 35 who received the YFV17D yellow fever vaccine. This sample comprised PBMCs, obtained 5 days after the yellow fever booster vaccination. The CDR3 coding sequence is TGTGCCAGCTTCATGTCCGGGGCTGGCACAGATACGCAGTATTTT. This encodes CASFMSGAGTDTQYF. The full variable domain, in which reference TRBV18 and TRBJ2-3 provide the parts outside the CDR3, is NAGVMQNPRHLVRRRGQEARLRCSPMKGHSHVYWYRQLPEEGLKFMVYLQKENIIDESGMPKERFSAEFPKEGPSILRIQQVVRGDSAAYFCASFMSGAGTDTQYFGPGTRLTVL.